Listed here is a single TCR beta chain. Its antigen is unknown. These data belong to a study of T cell responses to AZD1222 COVID-19 vaccine. Overall study: Some second doses came at about 4 weeks and others at about 12 weeks; these were pooled.

This table comes from immunoSEQ multiplex PCR, and its TCRdb copy is limited to in-frame clones, with some not included. The sample lists more than 110,000 clones; roughly 90% were seen once. Study-level findings and limits: Repertoires were obtained solely post-peak T cell response. Females made up more of the donors, who were largely white British, and clonal diversity may have come out too low.

This TCR came from an adult in good health. The source material was peripheral blood, sampled on day 0 of AZD1222 vaccination.

As DNA, the CDR3 is TGTGCCACTGGGACTAAAACCTACGAGCAGTACTTC. Its translation: CATGTKTYEQYF. This sequence joins TRBV6-5 and TRBJ2-7; 7 bases agree with TRBD2. The germline gives CDR1 MNHEY, CDR2 SVGAGI. Trimming at V came to 10 bases and at J to 2 bases, leaving 5 bases not matched to a gene. This CDR3 is 12 amino acids long.